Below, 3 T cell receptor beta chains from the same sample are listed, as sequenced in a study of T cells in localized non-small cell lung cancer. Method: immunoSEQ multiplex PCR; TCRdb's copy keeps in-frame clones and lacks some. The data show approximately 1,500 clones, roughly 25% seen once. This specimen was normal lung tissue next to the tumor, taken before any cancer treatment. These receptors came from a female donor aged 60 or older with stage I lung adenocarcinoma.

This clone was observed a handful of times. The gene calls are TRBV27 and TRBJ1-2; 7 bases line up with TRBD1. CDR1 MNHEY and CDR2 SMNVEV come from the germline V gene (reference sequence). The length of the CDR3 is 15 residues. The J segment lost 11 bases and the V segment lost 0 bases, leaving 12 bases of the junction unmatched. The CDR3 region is CASSLSGRGYLGYTF. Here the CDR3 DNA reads TGTGCCAGCAGTTTATCGGGCAGGGGGTATTTAGGATACACCTTC.

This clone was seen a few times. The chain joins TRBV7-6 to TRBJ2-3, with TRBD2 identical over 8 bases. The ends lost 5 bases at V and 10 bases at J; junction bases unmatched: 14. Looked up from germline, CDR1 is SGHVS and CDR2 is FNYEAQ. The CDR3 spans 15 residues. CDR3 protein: CASSPGTRQLDSQYF. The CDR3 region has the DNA TGTGCCAGCAGCCCAGGGACTAGACAACTTGATTCGCAGTATTTT.

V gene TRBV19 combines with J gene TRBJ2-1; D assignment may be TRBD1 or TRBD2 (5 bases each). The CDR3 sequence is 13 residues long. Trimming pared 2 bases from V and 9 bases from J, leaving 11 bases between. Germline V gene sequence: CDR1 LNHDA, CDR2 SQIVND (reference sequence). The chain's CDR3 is CASSIQGVGEQFF. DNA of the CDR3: TGTGCCAGTAGTATACAGGGAGTAGGTGAGCAGTTCTTC.